One and the same sample provided the 4 T cell receptor beta chains below, sequenced in a study of shared clonotypes between healthy human individuals. Sequencing was performed with immunoSEQ multiplex PCR; in TCRdb, only in-frame clones are kept and a portion is missing. The sample consists of over 750,000 clones, 90% to 97% of them appearing once. CD45RO-negative cells were positively selected for CCR7, leaving out terminally differentiated effector memory CD45RA+ cells. Source material: naive CD8+ T cells sorted from blood. The receptors shown here come from a man between 25 and 39 years old in good health.

This rearrangement joins TRBV7-2 to TRBJ2-5, with 7 bases lining up with TRBD1. After removal of 4 bases from V and 5 bases from J, the junction contained 4 bases not matched to a gene. The CDR3 is made up of 13 amino acids. Germline loops: CDR1 SGHTA, CDR2 FQGNSA. The CDR3 nucleotides read TGTGCCAGCAGCTCCGACAGGGTGGAGACCCAGTACTTC. Its protein is CASSSDRVETQYF.

The chain couples TRBV7-2 to TRBJ2-3; D may match TRBD1 or TRBD2 (6 bases each). This CDR3 spans 15 amino acids. The V end lost 9 bases, the J end lost 2 bases, and 18 bases lay between the germline ends. From germline, CDR1 is SGHTA and CDR2 FQGNSA. The CDR3: CARGASDFLTDTQYF. The CDR3 region has the DNA TGTGCCAGGGGGGCTAGCGACTTCCTCACAGATACGCAGTATTTT.

This rearrangement joins TRBV5-1 to TRBJ1-2, with 10 positions matching TRBD1. CDR3 length equals 15 residues. Germline V gives CDR1 SGHRS, CDR2 YFSETQ. The junction had 7 bases not matched to a gene; V was cut back by 4 bases and J by 4 bases. CDR3 residues: CASSTDRGIGYGYTF. DNA for the CDR3: TGCGCCAGCAGCACGGACAGGGGGATTGGCTATGGCTACACCTTC.

The chain employs TRBV5-1 and TRBJ2-3; TRBD1 agrees at 12 bases. Germline assignment: CDR1 SGHRS and CDR2 YFSETQ. The CDR3 sequence is 17 residues long. Trimming took 4 bases from V and 5 from J; bases not matched to a gene: 11. CDR3: CASSPRDRGLVGDTQYF. The CDR3 coding sequence is TGCGCCAGCAGCCCTAGGGACAGGGGGCTTGTTGGAGATACGCAGTATTTT.